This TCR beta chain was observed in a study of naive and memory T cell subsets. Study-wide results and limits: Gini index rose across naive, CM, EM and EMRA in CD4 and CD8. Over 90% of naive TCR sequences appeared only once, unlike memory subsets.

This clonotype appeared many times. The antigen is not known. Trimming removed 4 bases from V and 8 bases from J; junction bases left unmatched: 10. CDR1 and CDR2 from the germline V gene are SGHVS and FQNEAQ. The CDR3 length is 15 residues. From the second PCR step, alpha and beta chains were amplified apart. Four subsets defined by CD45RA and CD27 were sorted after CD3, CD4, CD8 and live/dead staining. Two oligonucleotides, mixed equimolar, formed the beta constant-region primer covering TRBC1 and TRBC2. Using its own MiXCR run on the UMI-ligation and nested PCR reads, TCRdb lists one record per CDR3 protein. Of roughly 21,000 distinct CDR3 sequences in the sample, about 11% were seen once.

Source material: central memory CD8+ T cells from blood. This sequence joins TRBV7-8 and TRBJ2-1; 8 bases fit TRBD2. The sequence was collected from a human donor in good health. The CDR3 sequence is CASSSGSGSSDEQFF. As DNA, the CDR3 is TGTGCCAGCAGCTCCGGGAGCGGGAGCTCGGATGAGCAGTTCTTC.